Ten or more counts support the clone carrying this TCR beta chain. Additional DNA sequences in this sample encode the identical CDR3. The data were taken from a study of blood T cell repertoires in COVID-19. Original handling: For nucleated cells, counts were estimated from reference gene primer amplification. Generated by immunoSEQ multiplex PCR, the TCRdb table keeps only in-frame clones and is missing some. V, J and clone size derive from that table, while D and trimming were established from the DNA sequence. This table has about 180,000 clones, roughly 80% appearing once. V was shortened by 3 bases and J by 5 bases, with 7 bases between the two germline ends. The germline V gene encodes CDR1 LGHDT and CDR2 YNNKEL (reference sequence). CDR3 length: 12 amino acids.

This chain connects TRBV3-1 (or the pseudogene TRBV3-2) to TRBJ2-5, with D tentatively TRBD1 (6 bases). The specimen was peripheral blood. The TCR originated in a human donor in a cohort sampled during active COVID-19. CDR3 protein: CASSQGAETQYF. The CDR3 region has the DNA TGTGCCAGCAGCCAGGGGGCGGAGACCCAGTACTTC.